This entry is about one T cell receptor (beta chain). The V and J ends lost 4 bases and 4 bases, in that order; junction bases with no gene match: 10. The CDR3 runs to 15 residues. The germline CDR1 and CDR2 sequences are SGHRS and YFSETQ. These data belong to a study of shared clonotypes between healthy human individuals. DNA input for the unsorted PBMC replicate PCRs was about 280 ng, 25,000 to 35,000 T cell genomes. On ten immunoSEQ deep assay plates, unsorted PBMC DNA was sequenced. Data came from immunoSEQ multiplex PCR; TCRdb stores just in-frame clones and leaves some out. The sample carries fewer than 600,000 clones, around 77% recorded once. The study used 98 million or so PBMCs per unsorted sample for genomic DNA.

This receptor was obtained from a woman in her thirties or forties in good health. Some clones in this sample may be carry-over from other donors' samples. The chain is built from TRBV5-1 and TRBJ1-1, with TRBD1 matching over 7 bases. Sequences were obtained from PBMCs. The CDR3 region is CASSSSGQVGTEAFF. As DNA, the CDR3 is TGCGCCAGCAGCAGCTCCGGACAGGTGGGCACTGAAGCTTTCTTT.